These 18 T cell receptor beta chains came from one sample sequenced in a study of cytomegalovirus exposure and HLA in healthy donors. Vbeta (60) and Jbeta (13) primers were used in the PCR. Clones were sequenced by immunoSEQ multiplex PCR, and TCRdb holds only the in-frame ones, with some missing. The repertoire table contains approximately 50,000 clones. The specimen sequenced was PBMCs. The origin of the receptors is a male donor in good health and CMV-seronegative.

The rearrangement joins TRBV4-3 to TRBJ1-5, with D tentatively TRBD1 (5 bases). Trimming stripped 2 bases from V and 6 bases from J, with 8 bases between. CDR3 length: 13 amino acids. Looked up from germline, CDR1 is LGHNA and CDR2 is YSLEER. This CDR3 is CASSQWQGQPQHF. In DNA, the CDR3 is TGCGCCAGCAGCCAATGGCAGGGTCAGCCCCAGCATTTT.

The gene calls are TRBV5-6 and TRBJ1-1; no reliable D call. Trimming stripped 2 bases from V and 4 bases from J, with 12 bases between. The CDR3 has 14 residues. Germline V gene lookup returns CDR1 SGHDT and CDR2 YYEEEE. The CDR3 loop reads CASSFGVFSTEAFF. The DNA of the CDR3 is TGTGCCAGCAGCTTTGGAGTATTTAGCACTGAAGCTTTCTTT.

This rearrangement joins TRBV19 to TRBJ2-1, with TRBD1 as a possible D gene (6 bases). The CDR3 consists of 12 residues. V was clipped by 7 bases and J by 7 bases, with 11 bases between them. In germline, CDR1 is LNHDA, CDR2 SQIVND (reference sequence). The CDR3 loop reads CASTQGFNEQFF. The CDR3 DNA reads TGTGCCAGTACTCAGGGGTTTAATGAGCAGTTCTTC.

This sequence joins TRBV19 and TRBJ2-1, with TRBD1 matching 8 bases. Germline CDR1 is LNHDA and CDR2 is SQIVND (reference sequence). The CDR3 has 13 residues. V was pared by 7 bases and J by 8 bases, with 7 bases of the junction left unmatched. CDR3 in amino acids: CASKLAGGYEQFF. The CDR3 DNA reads TGTGCCAGTAAGTTGGCAGGGGGCTATGAGCAGTTCTTC.

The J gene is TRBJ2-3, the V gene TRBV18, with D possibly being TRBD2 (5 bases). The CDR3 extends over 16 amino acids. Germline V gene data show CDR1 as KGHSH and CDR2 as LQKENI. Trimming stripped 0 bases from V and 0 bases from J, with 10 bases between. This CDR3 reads CASSPPGVRSTDTQYF. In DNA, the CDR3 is TGTGCCAGCTCACCACCGGGAGTGCGTAGCACAGATACGCAGTATTTT.

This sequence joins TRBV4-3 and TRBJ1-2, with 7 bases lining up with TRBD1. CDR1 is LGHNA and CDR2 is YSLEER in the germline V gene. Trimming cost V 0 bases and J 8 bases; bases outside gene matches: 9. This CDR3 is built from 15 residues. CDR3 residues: CASSQESDRVSGYTF. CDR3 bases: TGCGCCAGCAGCCAAGAATCCGACAGGGTGAGCGGCTACACCTTC.

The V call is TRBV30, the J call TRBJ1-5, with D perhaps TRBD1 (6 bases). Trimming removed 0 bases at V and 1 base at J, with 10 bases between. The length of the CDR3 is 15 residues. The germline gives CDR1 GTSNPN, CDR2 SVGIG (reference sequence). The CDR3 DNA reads TGTGCCTGGAGTGTAGGGGGAATCAGCAATCAGCCCCAGCATTTT. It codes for CAWSVGGISNQPQHF.

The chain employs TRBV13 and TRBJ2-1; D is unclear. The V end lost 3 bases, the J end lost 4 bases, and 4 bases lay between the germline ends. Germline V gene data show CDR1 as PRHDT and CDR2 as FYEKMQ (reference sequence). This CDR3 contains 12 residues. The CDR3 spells CASSFEYNEQFF. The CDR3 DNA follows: TGTGCCAGCAGCTTTGAGTACAATGAGCAGTTCTTC.

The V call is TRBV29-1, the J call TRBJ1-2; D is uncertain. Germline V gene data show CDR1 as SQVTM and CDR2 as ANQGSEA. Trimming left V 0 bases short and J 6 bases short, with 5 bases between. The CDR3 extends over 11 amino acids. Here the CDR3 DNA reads TGCAGCGTTGAAGAGCGGGATGGCTACACCTTC. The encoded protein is CSVEERDGYTF.

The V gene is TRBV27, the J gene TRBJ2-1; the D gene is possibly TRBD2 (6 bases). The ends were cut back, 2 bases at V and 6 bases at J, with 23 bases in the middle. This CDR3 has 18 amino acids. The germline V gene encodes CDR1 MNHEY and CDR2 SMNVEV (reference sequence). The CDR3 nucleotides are TGTGCCAGCAGTTTAGAAGTTCGGGGTGACGGAGGGCTCAATGAGCAGTTCTTC. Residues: CASSLEVRGDGGLNEQFF.

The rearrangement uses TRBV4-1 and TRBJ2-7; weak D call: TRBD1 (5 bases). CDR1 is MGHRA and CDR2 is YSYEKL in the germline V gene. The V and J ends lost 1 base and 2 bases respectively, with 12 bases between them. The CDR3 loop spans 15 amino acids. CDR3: CASSQVTGSTYEQYF. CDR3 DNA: TGCGCCAGCAGCCAAGTAACAGGATCCACCTACGAGCAGTACTTC.

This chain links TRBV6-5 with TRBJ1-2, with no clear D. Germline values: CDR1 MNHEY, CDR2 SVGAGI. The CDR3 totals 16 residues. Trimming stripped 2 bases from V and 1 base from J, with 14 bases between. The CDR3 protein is CASSYGSQAVNYGYTF. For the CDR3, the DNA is TGTGCCAGCAGTTACGGTAGTCAGGCAGTTAACTATGGCTACACCTTC.

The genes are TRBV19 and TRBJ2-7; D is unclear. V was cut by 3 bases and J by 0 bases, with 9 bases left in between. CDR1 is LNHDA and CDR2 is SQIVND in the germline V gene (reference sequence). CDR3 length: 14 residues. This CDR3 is CASSIQVFSYEQYF. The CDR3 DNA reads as TGTGCCAGTAGTATCCAGGTTTTCTCCTACGAGCAGTACTTC.

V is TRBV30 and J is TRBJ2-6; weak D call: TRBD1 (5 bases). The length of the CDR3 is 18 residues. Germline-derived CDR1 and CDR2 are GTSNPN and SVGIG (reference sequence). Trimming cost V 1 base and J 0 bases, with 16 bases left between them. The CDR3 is CAWSGRGGIASGANVLTF. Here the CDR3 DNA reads TGTGCCTGGAGTGGAAGGGGCGGAATAGCCTCTGGGGCCAACGTCCTGACTTTC.

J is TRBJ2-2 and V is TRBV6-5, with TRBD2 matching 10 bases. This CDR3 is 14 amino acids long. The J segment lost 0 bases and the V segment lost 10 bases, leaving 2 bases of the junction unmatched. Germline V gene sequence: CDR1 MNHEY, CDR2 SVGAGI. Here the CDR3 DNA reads TGTGCCACCACTAGCGGGGCGAACACCGGGGAGCTGTTTTTT. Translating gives CATTSGANTGELFF.

CDR3 bases: TGCAGTGCAAGACTAGCTCGCGAGCAGTACTTC. This sequence encodes CSARLAREQYF. The gene calls are TRBV20-1 and TRBJ2-7; 7 bases match TRBD2. With 6 bases clipped from V and 6 bases from J, the junction kept 5 bases outside the gene matches. Germline V gene lookup returns CDR1 DFQATT and CDR2 SNEGSKA (reference sequence). CDR3 length: 11 amino acids.

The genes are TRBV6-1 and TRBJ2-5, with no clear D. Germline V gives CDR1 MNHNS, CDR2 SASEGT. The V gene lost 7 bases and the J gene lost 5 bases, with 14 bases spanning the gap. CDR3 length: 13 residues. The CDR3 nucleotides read TGTGCCAGCATTCAAGCAATCCGGGAGACCCAGTACTTC. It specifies CASIQAIRETQYF.

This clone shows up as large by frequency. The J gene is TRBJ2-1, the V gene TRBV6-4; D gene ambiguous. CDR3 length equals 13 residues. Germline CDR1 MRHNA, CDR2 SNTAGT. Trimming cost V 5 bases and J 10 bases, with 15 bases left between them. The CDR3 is CASSKDDWSEQFF. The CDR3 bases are TGTGCCAGCAGTAAAGACGACTGGTCCGAGCAGTTCTTC.